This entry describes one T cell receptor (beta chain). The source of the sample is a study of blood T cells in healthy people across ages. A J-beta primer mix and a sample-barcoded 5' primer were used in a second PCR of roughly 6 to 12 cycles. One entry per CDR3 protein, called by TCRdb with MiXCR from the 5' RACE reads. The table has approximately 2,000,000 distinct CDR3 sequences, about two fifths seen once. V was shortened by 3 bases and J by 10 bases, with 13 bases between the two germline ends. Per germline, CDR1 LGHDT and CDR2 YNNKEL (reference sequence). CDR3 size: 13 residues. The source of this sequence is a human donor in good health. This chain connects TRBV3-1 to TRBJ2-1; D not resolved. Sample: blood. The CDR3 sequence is CASSQGLPGEQFF. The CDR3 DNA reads TGTGCCAGCAGCCAGGGTCTCCCCGGGGAGCAGTTCTTC.